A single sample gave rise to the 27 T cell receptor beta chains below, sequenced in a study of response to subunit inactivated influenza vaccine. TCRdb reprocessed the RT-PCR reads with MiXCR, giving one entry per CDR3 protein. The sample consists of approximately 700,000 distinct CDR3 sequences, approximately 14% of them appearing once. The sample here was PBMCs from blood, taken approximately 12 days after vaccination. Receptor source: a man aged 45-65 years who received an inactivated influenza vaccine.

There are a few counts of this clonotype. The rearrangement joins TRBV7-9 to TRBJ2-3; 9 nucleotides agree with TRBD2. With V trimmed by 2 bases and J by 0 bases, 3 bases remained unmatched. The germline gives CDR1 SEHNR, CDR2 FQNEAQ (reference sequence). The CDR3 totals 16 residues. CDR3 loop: CASSLLLAGSTDTQYF. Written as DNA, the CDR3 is TGTGCCAGCAGCTTACTGCTAGCGGGGAGCACAGATACGCAGTATTTT.

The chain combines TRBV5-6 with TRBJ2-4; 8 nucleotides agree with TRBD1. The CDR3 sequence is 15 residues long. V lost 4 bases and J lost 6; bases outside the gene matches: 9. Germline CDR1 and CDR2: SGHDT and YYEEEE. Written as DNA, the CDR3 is TGTGCCAGCAGCCAGGACAGGGTCCCCCGAAACATTCAGTACTTC. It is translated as CASSQDRVPRNIQYF.

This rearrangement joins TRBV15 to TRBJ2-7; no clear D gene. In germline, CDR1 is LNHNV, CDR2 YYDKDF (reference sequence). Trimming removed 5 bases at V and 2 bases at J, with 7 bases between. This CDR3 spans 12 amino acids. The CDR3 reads CATSASTYEQYF. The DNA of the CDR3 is TGTGCCACCAGCGCTTCAACCTACGAGCAGTACTTC. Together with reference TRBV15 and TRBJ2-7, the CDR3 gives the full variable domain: DAMVIQNPRYQVTQFGKPVTLSCSQTLNHNVMYWYQQKSSQAPKLLFHYYDKDFNNEADTPDNFQSRRPNTSFCFLDIRSPGLGDTAMYLCATSASTYEQYFGPGTRLTVT.

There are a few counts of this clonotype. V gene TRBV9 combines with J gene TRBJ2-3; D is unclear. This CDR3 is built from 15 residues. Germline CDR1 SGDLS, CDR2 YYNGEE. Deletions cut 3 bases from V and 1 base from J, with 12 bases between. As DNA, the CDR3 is TGTGCCAGCAGCGATGACACCTTCCGCACAGATACGCAGTATTTT. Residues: CASSDDTFRTDTQYF.

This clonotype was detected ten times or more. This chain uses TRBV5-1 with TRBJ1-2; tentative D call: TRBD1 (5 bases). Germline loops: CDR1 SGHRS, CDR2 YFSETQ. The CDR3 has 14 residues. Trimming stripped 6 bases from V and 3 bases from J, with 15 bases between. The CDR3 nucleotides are TGCGCCAGCACCACAGCCGGGACGGACTATGGCTACACCTTC. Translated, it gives CASTTAGTDYGYTF.

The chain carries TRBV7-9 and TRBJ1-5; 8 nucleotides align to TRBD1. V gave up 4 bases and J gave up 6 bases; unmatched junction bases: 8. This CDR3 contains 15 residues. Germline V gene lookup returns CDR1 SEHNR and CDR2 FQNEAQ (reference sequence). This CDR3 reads CASSSQGANGQPQHF. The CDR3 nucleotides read TGTGCCAGCAGCTCCCAGGGGGCAAATGGTCAGCCCCAGCATTTT.

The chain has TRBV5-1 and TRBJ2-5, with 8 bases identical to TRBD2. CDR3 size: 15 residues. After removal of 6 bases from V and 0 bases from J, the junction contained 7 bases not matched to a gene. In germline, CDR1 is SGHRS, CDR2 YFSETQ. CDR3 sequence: CASNAQRGHQETQYF. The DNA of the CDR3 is TGCGCCAGCAACGCTCAGCGGGGGCACCAAGAGACCCAGTACTTC.

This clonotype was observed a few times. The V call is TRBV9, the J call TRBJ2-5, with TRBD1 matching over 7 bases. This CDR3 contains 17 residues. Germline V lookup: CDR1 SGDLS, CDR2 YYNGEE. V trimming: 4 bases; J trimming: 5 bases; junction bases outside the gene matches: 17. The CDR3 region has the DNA TGTGCCAGCAGCTCACGGACAGGACTCCCCCTGGGGGAGACCCAGTACTTC. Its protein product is CASSSRTGLPLGETQYF.

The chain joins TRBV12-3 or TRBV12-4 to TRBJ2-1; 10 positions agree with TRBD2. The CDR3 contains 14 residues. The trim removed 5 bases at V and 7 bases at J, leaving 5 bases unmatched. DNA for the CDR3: TGTGCCAGCAGTCAGCGGGAGGGCCAGAATGAGCAGTTCTTC. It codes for CASSQREGQNEQFF.

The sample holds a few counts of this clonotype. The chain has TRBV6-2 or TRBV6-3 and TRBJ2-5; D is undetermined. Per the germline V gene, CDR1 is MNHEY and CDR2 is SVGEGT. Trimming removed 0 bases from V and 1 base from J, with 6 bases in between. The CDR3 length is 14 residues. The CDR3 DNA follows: TGTGCCAGCAGTTACTCGATCAGCCAAGAGACCCAGTACTTC. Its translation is CASSYSISQETQYF.

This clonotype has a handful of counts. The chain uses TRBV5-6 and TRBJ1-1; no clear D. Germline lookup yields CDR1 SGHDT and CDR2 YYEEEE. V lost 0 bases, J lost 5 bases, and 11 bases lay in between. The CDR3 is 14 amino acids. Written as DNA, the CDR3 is TGTGCCAGCAGCTTGGACGATTTGTGGACTGAAGCTTTCTTT. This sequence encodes CASSLDDLWTEAFF.

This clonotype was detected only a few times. The CDR3 coding sequence is TGTGCCAGCAGTGAGACGTGGGGCGGGGGTGAAAAACTGTTTTTT. This encodes CASSETWGGGEKLFF. This rearrangement joins TRBV25-1 to TRBJ1-4; D perhaps matches TRBD1 (5 bases). The germline V gene has CDR1 MGHDK and CDR2 SYGVNS. The V end lost 3 bases, the J end lost 7 bases, and 15 bases lay between the germline ends. This CDR3 has 15 residues.

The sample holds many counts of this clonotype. The CDR3 is CSAQLAGGSYEQYF. The CDR3 DNA follows: TGCAGTGCTCAACTAGCGGGGGGCTCCTACGAGCAGTACTTC. V gene TRBV20-1 combines with J gene TRBJ2-7, with 12 bases identical to TRBD2. Germline trimming cut 5 bases from V and 0 bases from J; bases unmatched to any gene: 2. Germline CDR1 and CDR2: DFQATT and SNEGSKA (reference sequence). The CDR3 length is 14 residues.

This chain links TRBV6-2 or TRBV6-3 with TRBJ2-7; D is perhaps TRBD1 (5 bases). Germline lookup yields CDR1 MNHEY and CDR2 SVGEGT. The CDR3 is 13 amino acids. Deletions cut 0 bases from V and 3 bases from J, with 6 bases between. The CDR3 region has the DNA TGTGCCAGCAGTTACTCAGGACACTACGAGCAGTACTTC. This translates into CASSYSGHYEQYF.

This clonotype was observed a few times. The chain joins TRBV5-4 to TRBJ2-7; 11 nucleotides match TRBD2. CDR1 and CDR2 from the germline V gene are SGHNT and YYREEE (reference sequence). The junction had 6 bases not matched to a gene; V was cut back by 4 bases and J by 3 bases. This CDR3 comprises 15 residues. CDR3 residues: CASSRGGLAVYEQYF. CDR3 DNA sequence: TGTGCCAGCAGCAGGGGGGGACTAGCGGTCTACGAGCAGTACTTC.

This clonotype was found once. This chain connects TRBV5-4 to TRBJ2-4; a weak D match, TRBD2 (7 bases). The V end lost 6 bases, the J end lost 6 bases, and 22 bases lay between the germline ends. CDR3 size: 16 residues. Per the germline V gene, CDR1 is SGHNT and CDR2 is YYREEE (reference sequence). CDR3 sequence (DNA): TGTGCCAGCACCTCTGAGAGGGGGGGGCCGGGAAACATTCAGTACTTC. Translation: CASTSERGGPGNIQYF. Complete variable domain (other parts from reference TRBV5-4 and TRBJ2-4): ETGVTQSPTHLIKTRGQQVTLRCSSQSGHNTVSWYQQALGQGPQFIFQYYREEENGRGNFPPRFSGLQFPNYSSELNVNALELDDSALYLCASTSERGGPGNIQYFGAGTRLSVL.

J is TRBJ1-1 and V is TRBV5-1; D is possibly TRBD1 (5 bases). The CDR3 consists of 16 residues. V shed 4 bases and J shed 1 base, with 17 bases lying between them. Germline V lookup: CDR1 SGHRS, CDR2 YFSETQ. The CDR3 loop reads CASSPGWGSRNTEAFF. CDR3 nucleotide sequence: TGCGCCAGCAGCCCGGGCTGGGGGAGCAGGAACACTGAAGCTTTCTTT.

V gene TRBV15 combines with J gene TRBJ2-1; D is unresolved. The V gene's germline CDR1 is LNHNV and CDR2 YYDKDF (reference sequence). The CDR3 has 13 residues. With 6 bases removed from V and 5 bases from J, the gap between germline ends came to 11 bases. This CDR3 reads CATSQALDNEQFF. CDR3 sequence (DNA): TGTGCCACCAGTCAGGCGCTCGACAATGAGCAGTTCTTC.

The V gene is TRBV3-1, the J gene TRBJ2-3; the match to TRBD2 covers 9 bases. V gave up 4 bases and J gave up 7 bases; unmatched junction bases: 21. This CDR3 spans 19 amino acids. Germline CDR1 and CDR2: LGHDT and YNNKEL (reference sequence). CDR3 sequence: CASSRRSGSGSLPPHTQYF. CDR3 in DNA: TGTGCCAGCAGCCGCAGATCGGGTAGCGGGAGCCTTCCCCCTCATACGCAGTATTTT.

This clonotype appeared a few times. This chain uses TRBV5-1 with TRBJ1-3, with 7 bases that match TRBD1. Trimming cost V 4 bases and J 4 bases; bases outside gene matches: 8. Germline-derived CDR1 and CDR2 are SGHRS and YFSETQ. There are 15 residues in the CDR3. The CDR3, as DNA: TGCGCCAGCAGCCCAGGGGGGACACTCGGAAACACCATATATTTT. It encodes CASSPGGTLGNTIYF.

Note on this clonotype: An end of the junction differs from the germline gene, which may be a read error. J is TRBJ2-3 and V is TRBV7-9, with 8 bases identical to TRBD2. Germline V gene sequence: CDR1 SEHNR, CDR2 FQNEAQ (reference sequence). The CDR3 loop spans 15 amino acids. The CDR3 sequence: CAGSLGGTSVNTQYF. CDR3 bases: TGTGCCGGCAGCTTAGGAGGGACTAGTGTGAATACGCAGTATTTT.

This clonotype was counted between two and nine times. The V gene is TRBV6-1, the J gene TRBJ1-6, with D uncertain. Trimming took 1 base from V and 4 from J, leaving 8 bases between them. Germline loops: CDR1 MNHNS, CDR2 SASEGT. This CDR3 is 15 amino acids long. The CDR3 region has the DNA TGTGCCAGCAGTGAAGTGACATTTTATAATTCACCCCTCCACTTT. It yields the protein CASSEVTFYNSPLHF.

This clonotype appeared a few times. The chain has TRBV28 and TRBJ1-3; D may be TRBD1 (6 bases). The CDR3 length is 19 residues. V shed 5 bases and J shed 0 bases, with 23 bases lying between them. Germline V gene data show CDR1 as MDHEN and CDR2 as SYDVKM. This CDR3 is CASSQTGGRKILSGNTIYF. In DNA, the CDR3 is TGTGCCAGCAGTCAAACCGGGGGCAGAAAGATCCTCTCTGGAAACACCATATATTTT.

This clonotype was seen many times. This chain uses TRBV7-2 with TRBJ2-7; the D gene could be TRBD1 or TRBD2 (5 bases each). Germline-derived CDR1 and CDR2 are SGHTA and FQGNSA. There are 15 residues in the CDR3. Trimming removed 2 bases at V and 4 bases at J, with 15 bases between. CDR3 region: CASSLNRGSTYEQYF. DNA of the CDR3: TGTGCCAGCAGCTTAAATCGGGGCTCCACATACGAGCAGTACTTC.

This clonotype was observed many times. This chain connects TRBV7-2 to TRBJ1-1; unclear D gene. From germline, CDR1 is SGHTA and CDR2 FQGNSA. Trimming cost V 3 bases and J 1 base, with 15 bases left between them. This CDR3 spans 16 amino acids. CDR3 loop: CASSFTVRRTNTEAFF. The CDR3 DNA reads TGTGCCAGCAGCTTCACCGTCCGACGGACGAACACTGAAGCTTTCTTT.

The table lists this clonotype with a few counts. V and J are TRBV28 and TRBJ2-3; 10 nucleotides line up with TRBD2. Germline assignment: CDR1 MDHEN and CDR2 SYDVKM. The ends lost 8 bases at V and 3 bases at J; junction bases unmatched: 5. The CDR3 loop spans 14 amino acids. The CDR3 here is CASLLAGPTDTQYF. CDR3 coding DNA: TGTGCCAGCCTACTAGCGGGACCTACAGATACGCAGTATTTT.

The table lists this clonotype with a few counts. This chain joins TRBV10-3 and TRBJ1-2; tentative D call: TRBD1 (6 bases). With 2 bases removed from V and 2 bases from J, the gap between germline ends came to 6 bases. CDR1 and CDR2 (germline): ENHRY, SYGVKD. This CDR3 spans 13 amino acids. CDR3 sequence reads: CAISEGQNYGYTF. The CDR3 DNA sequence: TGTGCCATCAGTGAGGGACAGAACTATGGCTACACCTTC.